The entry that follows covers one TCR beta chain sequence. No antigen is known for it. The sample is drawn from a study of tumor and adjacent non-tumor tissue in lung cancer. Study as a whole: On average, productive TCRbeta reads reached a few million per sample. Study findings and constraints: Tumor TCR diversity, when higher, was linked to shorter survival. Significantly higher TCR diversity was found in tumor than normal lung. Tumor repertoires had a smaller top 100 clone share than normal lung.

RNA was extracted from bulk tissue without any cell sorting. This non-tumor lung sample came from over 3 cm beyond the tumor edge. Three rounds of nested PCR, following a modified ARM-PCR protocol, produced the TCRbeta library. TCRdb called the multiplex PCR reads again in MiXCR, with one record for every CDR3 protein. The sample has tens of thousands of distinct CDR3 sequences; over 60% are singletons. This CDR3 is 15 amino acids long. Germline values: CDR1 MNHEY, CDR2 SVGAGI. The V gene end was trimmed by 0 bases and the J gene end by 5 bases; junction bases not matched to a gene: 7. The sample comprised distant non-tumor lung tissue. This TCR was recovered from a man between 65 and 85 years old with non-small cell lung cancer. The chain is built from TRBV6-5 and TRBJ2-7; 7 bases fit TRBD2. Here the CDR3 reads CASSYSRRETDEQYF. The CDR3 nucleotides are TGTGCCAGCAGTTACTCAAGGCGGGAGACGGACGAGCAGTACTTC.